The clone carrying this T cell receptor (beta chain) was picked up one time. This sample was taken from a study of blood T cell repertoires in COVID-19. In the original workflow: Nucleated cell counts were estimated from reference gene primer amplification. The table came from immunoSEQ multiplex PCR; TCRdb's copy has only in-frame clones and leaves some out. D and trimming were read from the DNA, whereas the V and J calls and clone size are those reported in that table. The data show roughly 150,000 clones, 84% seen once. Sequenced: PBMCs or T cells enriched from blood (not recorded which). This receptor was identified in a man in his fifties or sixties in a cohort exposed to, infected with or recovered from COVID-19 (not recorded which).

CDR3 sequence (DNA): TGTGCCAGCAGCCGGAGCACTGAAGCTTTCTTT. The encoded protein is CASSRSTEAFF. The V and J genes are TRBV2 and TRBJ1-1, with D unresolved. The CDR3 totals 11 residues. Trimming removed 6 bases at V and 4 bases at J, with 6 bases between. CDR1 SNHLY and CDR2 FYNNEI come from the germline V gene. Looking up the rest from reference TRBV2 and TRBJ1-1 gives the full variable domain: EPEVTQTPSHQVTQMGQEVILRCVPISNHLYFYWYRQILGQKVEFLVSFYNNEISEKSEIFDDQFSVERPDGSNFTLKIRSTKLEDSAMYFCASSRSTEAFFGQGTRLTVV.